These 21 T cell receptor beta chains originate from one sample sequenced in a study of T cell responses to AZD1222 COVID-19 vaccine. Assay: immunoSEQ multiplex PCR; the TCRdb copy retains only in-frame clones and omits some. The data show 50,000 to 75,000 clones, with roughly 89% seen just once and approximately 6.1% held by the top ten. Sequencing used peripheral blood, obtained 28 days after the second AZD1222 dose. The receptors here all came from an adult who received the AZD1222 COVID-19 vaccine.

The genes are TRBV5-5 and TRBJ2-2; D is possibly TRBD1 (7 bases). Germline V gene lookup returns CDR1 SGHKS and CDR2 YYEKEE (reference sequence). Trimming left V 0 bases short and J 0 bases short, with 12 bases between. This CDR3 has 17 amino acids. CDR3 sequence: CASSLEGRGANTGELFF. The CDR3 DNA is TGTGCCAGCAGCTTGGAGGGCAGGGGGGCGAACACCGGGGAGCTGTTTTTT.

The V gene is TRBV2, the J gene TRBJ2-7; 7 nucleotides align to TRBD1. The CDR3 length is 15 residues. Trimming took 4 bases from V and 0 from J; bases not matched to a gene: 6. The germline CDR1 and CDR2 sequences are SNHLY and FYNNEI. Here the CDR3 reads CASSASQGYSYEQYF. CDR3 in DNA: TGTGCCAGCAGTGCCTCACAGGGGTACTCCTACGAGCAGTACTTC.

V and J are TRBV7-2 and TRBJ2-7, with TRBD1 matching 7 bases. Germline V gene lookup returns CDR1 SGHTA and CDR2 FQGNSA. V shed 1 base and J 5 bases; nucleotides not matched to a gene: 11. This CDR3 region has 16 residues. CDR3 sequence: CASSLGHRGVPNEQYF. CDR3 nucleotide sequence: TGTGCCAGCAGCTTAGGCCACAGGGGAGTCCCTAACGAGCAGTACTTC.

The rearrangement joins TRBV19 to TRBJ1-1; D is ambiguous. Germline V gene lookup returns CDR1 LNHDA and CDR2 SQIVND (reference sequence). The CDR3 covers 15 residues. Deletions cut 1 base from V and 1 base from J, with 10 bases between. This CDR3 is CASSIGYGRNTEAFF. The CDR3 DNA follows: TGTGCCAGTAGTATAGGTTATGGCAGGAACACTGAAGCTTTCTTT.

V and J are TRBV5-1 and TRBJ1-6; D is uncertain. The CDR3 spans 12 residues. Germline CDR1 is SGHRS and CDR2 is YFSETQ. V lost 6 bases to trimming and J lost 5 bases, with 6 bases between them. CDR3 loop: CASNFDNSPLHF. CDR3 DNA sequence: TGCGCCAGCAATTTTGATAATTCACCCCTCCACTTT.

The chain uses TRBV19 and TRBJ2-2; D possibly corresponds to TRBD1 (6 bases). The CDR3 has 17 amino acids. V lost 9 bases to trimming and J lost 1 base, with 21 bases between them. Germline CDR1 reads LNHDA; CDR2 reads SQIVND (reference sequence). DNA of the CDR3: TGTGCCAGCTATTACAACCACAGGGCGCTGAACACCGGGGAGCTGTTTTTT. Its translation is CASYYNHRALNTGELFF. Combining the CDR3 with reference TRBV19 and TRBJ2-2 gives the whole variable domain DGGITQSPKYLFRKEGQNVTLSCEQNLNHDAMYWYRQDPGQGLRLIYYSQIVNDFQKGDIAEGYSVSREKKESFPLTVTSAQKNPTAFYLCASYYNHRALNTGELFFGEGSRLTVL.

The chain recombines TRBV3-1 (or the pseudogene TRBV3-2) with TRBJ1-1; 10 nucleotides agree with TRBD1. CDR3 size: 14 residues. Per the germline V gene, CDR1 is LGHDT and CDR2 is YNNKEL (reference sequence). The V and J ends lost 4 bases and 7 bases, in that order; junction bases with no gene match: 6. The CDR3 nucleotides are TGTGCCAGCAGCCTGGGACAGGGGCTTGGTGAAGCTTTCTTT. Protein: CASSLGQGLGEAFF.

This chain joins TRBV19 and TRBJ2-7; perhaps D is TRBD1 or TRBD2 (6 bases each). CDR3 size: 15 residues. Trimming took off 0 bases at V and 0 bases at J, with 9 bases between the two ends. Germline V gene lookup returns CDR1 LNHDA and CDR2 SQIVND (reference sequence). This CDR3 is CASSIEGGSSYEQYF. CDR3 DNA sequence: TGTGCCAGTAGTATAGAAGGGGGGAGCTCCTACGAGCAGTACTTC.

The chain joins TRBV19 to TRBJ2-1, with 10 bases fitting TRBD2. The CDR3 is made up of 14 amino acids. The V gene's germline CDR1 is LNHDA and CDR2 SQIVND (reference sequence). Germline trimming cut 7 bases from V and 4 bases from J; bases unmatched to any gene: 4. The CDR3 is CASTGTSDYNEQFF. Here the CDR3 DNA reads TGTGCCAGTACGGGGACTAGCGATTACAATGAGCAGTTCTTC.

As DNA, the CDR3 is TGTGCCAGCAGATCTATGAACACTGAAGCTTTCTTT. It is translated as CASRSMNTEAFF. This rearrangement joins TRBV6-6 to TRBJ1-1; D uncertain. Per germline, CDR1 MNHNY and CDR2 SVGAGI (reference sequence). The CDR3 runs to 12 residues. V lost 6 bases, J lost 0 bases, and 5 bases lay in between.

The CDR3 protein is CASTRGGSTGLSEAFF. The CDR3, as DNA: TGTGCCAGCACCCGGGGGGGATCGACAGGGTTGTCCGAAGCTTTCTTT. This chain links TRBV5-5 with TRBJ1-1; TRBD1 agrees at 7 bases. Per the germline V gene, CDR1 is SGHKS and CDR2 is YYEKEE (reference sequence). V gave up 6 bases and J gave up 8 bases; unmatched junction bases: 19. The length of the CDR3 is 16 residues.

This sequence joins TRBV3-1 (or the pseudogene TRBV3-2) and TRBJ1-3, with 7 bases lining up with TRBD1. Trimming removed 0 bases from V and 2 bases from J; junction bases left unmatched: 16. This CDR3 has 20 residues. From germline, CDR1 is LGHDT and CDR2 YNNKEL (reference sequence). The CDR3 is CASSQEGGTVSSPAGNTIYF. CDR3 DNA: TGTGCCAGCAGCCAAGAAGGTGGGACAGTCTCATCTCCCGCTGGAAACACCATATATTTT.

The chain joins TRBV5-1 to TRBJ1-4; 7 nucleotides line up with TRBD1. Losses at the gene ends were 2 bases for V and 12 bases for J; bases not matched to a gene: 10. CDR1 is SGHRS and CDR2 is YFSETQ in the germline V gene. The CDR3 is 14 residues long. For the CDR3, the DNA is TGCGCCAGCAGCTTTCAAGGGGGCGAAGCCGAACTGTTTTTT. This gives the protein CASSFQGGEAELFF.

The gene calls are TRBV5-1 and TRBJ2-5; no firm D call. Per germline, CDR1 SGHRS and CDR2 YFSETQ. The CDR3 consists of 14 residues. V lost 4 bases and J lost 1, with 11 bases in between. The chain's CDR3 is CASSVPDIQETQYF. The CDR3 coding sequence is TGCGCCAGCAGCGTTCCTGACATCCAAGAGACCCAGTACTTC.

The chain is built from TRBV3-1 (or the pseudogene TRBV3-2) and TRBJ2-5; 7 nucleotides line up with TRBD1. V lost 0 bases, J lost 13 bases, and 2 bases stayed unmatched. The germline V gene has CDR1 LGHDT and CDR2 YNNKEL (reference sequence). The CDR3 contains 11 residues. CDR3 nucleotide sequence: TGTGCCAGCAGCCAAGAAGACAGGGCGTACTTC. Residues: CASSQEDRAYF.

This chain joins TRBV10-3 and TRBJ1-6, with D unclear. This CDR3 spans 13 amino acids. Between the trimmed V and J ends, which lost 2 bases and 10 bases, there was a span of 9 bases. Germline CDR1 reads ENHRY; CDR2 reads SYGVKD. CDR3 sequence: CAISEGSGSPLHF. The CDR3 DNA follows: TGTGCCATCAGTGAGGGTTCGGGGTCACCCCTCCACTTT.

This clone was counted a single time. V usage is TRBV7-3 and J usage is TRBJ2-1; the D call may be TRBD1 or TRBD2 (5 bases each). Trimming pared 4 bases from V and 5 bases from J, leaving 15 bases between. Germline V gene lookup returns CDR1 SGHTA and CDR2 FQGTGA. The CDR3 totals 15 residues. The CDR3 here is CASSSRVGVNNEQFF. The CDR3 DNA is TGTGCCAGCAGCTCCCGCGTGGGGGTCAACAATGAGCAGTTCTTC.

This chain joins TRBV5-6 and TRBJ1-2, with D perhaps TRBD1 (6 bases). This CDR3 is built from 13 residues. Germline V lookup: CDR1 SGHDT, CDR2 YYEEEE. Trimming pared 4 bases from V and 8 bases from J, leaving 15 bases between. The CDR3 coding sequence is TGTGCCAGCAGCCGACAGGAGGTTTTAGGCTACACCTTC. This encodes CASSRQEVLGYTF.

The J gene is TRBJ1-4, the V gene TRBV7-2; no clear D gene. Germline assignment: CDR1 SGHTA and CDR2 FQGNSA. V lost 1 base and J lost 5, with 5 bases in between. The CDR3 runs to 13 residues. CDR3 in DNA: TGTGCCAGCAGCTTAGGTCAGAATGAAAAACTGTTTTTT. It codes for CASSLGQNEKLFF. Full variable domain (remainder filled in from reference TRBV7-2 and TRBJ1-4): GAGVSQSPSNKVTEKGKDVELRCDPISGHTALYWYRQSLGQGLEFLIYFQGNSAPDKSGLPSDRFSAERTGGSVSTLTIQRTQQEDSAVYLCASSLGQNEKLFFGSGTQLSVL.

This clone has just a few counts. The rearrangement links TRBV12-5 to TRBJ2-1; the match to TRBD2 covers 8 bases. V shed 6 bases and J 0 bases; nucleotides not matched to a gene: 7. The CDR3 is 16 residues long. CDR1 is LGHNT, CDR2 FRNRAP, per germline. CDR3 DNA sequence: TGTGCTAGTGGCCCACCAAGCGGGAGCTCCTACAATGAGCAGTTCTTC. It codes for CASGPPSGSSYNEQFF.

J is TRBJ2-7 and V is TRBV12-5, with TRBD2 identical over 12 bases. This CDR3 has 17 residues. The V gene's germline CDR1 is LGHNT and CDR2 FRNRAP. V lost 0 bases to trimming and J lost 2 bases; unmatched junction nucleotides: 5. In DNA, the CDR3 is TGTGCTAGTGGTTTGGTAACCCTAGCGGGAGGGACCTACGAGCAGTACTTC. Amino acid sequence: CASGLVTLAGGTYEQYF.